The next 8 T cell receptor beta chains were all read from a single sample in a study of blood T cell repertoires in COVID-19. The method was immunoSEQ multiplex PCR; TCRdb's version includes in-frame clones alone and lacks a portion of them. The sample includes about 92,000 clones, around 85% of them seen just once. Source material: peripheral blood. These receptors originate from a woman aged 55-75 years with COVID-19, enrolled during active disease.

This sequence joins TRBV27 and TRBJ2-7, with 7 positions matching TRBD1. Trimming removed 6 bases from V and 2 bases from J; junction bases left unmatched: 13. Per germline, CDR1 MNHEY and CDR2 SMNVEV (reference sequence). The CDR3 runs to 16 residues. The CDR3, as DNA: TGTGCCAGCAGCTACAACGTAGGACAGGTAACCTACGAGCAGTACTTC. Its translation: CASSYNVGQVTYEQYF.

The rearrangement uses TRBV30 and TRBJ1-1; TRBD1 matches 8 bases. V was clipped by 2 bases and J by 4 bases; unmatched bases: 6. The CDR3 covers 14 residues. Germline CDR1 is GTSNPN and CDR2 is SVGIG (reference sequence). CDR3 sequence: CAWSKTTGATEAFF. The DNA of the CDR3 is TGTGCCTGGAGTAAAACGACAGGGGCCACTGAAGCTTTCTTT.

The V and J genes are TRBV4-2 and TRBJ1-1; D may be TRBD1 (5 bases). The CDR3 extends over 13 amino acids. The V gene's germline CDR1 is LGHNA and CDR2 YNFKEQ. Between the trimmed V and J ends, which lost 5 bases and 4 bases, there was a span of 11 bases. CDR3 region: CASSGGLSTEAFF. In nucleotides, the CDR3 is TGTGCCAGCAGCGGGGGACTTTCCACTGAAGCTTTCTTT.

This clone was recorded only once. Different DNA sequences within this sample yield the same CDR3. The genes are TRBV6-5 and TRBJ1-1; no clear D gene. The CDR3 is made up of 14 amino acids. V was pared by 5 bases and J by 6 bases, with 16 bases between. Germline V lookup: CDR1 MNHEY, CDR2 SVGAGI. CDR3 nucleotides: TGTGCCAGCAGTAACCTCGGTGTGGTCGCTGAAGCTTTCTTT. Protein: CASSNLGVVAEAFF.

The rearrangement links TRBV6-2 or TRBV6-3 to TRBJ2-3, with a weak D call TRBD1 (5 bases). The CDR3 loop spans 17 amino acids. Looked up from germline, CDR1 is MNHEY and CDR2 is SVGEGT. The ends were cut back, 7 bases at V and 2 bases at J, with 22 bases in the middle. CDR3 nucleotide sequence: TGTGCCAGCACCCCCCCTGGGAACAGGCTCTACACAGATACGCAGTATTTT. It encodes CASTPPGNRLYTDTQYF.

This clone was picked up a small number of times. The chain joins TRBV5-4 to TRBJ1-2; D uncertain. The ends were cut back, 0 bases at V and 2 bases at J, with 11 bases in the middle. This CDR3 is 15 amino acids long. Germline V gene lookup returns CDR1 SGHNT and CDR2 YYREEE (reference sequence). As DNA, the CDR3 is TGTGCCAGCAGCTTGGAACGTGGCCGAAACTATGGCTACACCTTC. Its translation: CASSLERGRNYGYTF.

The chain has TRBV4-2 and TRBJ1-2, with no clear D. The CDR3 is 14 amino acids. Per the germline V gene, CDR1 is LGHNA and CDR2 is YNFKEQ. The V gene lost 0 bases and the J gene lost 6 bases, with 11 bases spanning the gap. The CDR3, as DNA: TGTGCCAGCAGCCAAGATGAGAGGTCCCATGGCTACACCTTC. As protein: CASSQDERSHGYTF.

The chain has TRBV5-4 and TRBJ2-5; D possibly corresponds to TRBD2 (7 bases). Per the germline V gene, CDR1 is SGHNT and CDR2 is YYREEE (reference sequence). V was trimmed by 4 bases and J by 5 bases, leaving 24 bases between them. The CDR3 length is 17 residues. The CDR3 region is CASSPTWGGPRGETQYF. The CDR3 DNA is TGTGCCAGCAGCCCCACCTGGGGGGGGCCTCGGGGGGAGACCCAGTACTTC.